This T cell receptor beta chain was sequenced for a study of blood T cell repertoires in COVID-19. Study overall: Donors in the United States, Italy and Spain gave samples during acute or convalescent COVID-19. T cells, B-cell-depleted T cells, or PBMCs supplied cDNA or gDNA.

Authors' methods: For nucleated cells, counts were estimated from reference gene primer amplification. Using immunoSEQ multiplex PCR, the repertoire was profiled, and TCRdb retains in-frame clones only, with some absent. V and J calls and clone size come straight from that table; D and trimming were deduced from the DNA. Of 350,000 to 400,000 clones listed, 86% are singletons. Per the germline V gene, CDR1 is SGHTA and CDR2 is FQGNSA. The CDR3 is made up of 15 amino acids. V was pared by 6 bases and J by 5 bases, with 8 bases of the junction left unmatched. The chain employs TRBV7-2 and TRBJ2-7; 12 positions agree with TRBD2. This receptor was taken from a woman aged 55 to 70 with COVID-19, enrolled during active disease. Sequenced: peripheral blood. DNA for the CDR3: TGTGCCAGCAGTACAACGACTAGCGGGGGCCACGAGCAGTACTTC. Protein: CASSTTTSGGHEQYF.